One and the same sample provided the 8 T cell receptor beta chains below, sequenced in a study of T cells in narcolepsy. TCRdb's table, derived via immunoSEQ multiplex PCR, lists solely in-frame clones and lacks some. The sample contains more than 30,000 clones, roughly 80% of which appear only once. Sequencing was carried out using CD45RA- memory CD4+ T cells from PBMCs. All receptors come from a human donor with narcolepsy.

CDR3 coding DNA: TGCGCCAGCAGCGTCCTCCCGGGGGCCCAAGAGACCCAGTACTTC. As protein: CASSVLPGAQETQYF. The chain combines TRBV5-1 with TRBJ2-5; D possibly matches TRBD1 or TRBD2 (6 bases each). This CDR3 has 15 amino acids. V was cut by 4 bases and J by 1 base, with 14 bases left in between. Germline CDR1 SGHRS, CDR2 YFSETQ.

The V gene is TRBV6-5, the J gene TRBJ1-6, with D possibly matching TRBD1 (6 bases). The V gene lost 6 bases and the J gene lost 7 bases, with 13 bases spanning the gap. Germline loops: CDR1 MNHEY, CDR2 SVGAGI. This CDR3 contains 14 residues. The CDR3 loop is CASRGDRWNSPLHF. The CDR3 region has the DNA TGTGCCAGCAGGGGCGACAGGTGGAATTCACCCCTCCACTTT.

V gene TRBV6-4 combines with J gene TRBJ1-1; the match to TRBD1 covers 7 bases. Trimming removed 7 bases from V and 8 bases from J; junction bases left unmatched: 4. Germline lookup yields CDR1 MRHNA and CDR2 SNTAGT. This CDR3 is 11 amino acids long. The CDR3 nucleotides read TGTGCCAGCACCGAGGGACAGGAAGCTTTCTTT. Protein product: CASTEGQEAFF.

The chain couples TRBV9 to TRBJ1-1; D possibly corresponds to TRBD1 (5 bases). Germline CDR1 reads SGDLS; CDR2 reads YYNGEE. V was clipped by 3 bases and J by 1 base, with 10 bases between them. The CDR3 is made up of 14 amino acids. CDR3 sequence: CASSASTGNTEAFF. CDR3 nucleotide sequence: TGTGCCAGCAGCGCTTCTACAGGGAACACTGAAGCTTTCTTT.

This clone was observed once. The gene calls are TRBV5-1 and TRBJ1-1; D ambiguous. Trimming pared 2 bases from V and 7 bases from J, leaving 12 bases between. CDR1 and CDR2 from the germline V gene are SGHRS and YFSETQ. The CDR3 contains 13 residues. The CDR3 bases are TGCGCCAGCAGCTTCAATCCGGGGAGTGAAGCTTTCTTT. This encodes CASSFNPGSEAFF. The whole variable domain, remainder taken from reference TRBV5-1 and TRBJ1-1, is KAGVTQTPRYLIKTRGQQVTLSCSPISGHRSVSWYQQTPGQGLQFLFEYFSETQRNKGNFPGRFSGRQFSNSRSEMNVSTLELGDSALYLCASSFNPGSEAFFGQGTRLTVV.

The V gene is TRBV6-6, the J gene TRBJ2-7; D ambiguous. The germline V gene has CDR1 MNHNY and CDR2 SVGAGI (reference sequence). The CDR3 extends over 13 amino acids. Trimming stripped 6 bases from V and 6 bases from J, with 15 bases between. CDR3 loop: CASSLPHVAEQYV. The CDR3 bases are TGTGCCAGCAGCCTCCCCCACGTGGCCGAGCAGTACGTC.

This chain links TRBV9 with TRBJ2-5, with 9 positions matching TRBD2. V shed 1 base and J 6 bases; nucleotides not matched to a gene: 16. The CDR3 loop spans 18 amino acids. Germline CDR1 and CDR2: SGDLS and YYNGEE. DNA for the CDR3: TGTGCCAGCAGCGTAAGCCAGCGGGGGGCAGGCGGTATACAGACCCAGTACTTC. This encodes CASSVSQRGAGGIQTQYF.

There are a few counts of this clone. DNA of the CDR3: TGTGCCAGCAGCAACTTTCCGGGACAGGGGGGACGTTGGTGGTTCTTC. It is translated as CASSNFPGQGGRWWFF. This chain connects TRBV5-5 to TRBJ2-1, with 11 nucleotides matching TRBD1. The germline V gene has CDR1 SGHKS and CDR2 YYEKEE (reference sequence). Trimming took 4 bases from V and 15 from J; bases not matched to a gene: 18. This CDR3 has 16 amino acids. Drawing the rest from reference TRBV5-5 and TRBJ2-1, the complete variable domain is DAGVTQSPTHLIKTRGQQVTLRCSPISGHKSVSWYQQVLGQGPQFIFQYYEKEERGRGNFPDRFSARQFPNYSSELNVNALLLGDSALYLCASSNFPGQGGRWWFFGPGTRLTVL.